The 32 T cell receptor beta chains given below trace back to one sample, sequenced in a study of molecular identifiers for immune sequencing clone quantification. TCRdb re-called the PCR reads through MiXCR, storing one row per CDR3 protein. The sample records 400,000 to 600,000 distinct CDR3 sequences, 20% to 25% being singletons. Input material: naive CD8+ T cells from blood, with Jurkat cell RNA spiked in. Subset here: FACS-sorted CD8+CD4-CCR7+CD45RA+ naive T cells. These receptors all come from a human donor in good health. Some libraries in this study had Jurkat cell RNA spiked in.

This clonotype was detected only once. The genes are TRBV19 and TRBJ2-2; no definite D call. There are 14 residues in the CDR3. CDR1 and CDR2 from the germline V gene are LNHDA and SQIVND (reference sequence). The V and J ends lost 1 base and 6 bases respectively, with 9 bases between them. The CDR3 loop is CASSIAHLAGELFF. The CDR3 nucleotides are TGTGCCAGTAGTATAGCACACCTGGCCGGGGAGCTGTTTTTT.

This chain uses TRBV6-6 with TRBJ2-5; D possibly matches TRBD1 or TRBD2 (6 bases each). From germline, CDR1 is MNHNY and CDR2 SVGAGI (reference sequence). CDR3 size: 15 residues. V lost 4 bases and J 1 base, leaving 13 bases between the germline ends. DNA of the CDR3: TGTGCCAGCAGTTGGACAGCGGAGGGCCAAGAGACCCAGTACTTC. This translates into CASSWTAEGQETQYF.

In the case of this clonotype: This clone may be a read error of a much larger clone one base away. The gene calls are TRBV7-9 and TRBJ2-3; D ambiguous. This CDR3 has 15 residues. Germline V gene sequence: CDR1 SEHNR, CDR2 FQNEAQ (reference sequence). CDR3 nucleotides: TGTGCCGGCAGTGTTTGGGATACTAGCACAGATACGCAGTATTTT. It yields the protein CAGSVWDTSTDTQYF.

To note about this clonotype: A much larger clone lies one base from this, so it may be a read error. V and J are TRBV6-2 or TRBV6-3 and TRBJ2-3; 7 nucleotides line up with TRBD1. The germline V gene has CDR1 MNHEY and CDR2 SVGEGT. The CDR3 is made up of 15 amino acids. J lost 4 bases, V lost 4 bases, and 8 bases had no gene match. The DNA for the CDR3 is TGTGCCAGCAGTTCCCGGGACAGCAGCGCAGATACGCAGTATTTT. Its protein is CASSSRDSSADTQYF.

The CDR3 region has the DNA TGTGCCAGCAGTTTAGCAGGCACGGATCAGCCCCAGCATTTT. As protein: CASSLAGTDQPQHF. V usage is TRBV27 and J usage is TRBJ1-5; D ambiguous. The CDR3 runs 14 residues. CDR1 is MNHEY, CDR2 SMNVEV, per germline (reference sequence). V lost 2 bases, J lost 5 bases, and 10 bases lay in between.

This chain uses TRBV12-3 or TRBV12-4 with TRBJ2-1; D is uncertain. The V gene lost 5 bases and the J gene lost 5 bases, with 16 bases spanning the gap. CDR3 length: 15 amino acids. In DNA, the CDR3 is TGTGCCAGCAGTCCCCTGCGGAGACGGGACAATGAGCAGTTCTTC. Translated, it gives CASSPLRRRDNEQFF.

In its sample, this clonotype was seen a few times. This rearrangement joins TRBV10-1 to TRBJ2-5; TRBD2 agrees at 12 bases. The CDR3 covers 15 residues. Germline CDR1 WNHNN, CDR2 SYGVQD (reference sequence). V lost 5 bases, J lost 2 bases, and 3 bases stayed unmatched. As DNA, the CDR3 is TGCGCCAGCAGTCGGACTAGCGGGGCACAAGAGACCCAGTACTTC. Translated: CASSRTSGAQETQYF.

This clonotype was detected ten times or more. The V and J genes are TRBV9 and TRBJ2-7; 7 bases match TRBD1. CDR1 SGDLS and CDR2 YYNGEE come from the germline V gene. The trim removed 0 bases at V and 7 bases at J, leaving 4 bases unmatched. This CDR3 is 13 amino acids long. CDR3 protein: CASSVAGTAEQYF. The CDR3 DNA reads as TGTGCCAGCAGCGTAGCAGGGACAGCTGAGCAGTACTTC.

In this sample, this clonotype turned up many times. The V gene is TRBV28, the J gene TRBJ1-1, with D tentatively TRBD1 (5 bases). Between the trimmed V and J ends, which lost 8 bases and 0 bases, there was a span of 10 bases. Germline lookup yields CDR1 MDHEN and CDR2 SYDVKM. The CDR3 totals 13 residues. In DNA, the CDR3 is TGTGCCAGCTTAGACAGCTTGAACACTGAAGCTTTCTTT. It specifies CASLDSLNTEAFF.

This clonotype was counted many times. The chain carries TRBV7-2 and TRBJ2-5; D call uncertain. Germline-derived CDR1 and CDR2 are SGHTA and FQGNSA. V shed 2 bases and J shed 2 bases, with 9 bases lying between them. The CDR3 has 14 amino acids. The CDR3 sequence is CASSLWRSQETQYF. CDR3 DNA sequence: TGTGCCAGCAGCTTATGGCGCTCTCAAGAGACCCAGTACTTC.

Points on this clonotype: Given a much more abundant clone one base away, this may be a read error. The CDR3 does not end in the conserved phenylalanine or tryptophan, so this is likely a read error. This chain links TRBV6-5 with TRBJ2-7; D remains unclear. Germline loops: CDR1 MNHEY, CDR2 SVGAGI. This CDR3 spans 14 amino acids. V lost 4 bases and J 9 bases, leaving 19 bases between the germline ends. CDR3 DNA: TGTGCCAGCAGTTCCCCGGATCCGGCAGTCGGGCAGTACTCC. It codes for CASSSPDPAVGQYS.

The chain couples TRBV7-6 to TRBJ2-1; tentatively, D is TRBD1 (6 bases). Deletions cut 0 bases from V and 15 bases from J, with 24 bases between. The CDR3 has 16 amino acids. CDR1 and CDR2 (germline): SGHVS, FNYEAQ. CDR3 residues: CASSLAYRGVGDMLFF. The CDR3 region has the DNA TGTGCCAGCAGCTTAGCGTATAGGGGAGTTGGGGACATGCTGTTCTTC.

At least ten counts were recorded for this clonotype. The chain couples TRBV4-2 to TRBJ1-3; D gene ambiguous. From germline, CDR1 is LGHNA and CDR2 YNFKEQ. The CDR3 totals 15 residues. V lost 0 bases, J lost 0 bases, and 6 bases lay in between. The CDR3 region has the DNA TGTGCCAGCAGCCAAGAAGCAATCTCTGGAAACACCATATATTTT. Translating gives CASSQEAISGNTIYF.

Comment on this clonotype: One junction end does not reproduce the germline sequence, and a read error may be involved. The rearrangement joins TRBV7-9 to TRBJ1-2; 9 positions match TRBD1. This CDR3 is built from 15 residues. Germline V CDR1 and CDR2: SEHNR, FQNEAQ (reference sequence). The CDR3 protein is CACSLTGGAKTGYTF. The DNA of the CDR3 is TGTGCCTGCAGCCTTACAGGGGGCGCTAAAACTGGCTACACCTTC.

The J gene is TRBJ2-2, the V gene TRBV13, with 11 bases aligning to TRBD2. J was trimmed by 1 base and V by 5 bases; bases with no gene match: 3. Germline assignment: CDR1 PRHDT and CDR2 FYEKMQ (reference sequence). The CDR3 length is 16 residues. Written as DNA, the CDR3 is TGTGCCAGCAGCGTGACTAGCGGGGAGAACACCGGGGAGCTGTTTTTT. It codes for CASSVTSGENTGELFF.

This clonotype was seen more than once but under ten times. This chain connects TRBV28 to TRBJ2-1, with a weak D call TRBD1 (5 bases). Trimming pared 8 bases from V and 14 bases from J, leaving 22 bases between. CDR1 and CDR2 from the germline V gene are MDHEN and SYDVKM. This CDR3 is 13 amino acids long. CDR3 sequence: CASRSGQGREEFF. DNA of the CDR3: TGTGCCAGCCGCTCCGGGCAGGGCAGGGAAGAGTTCTTC.

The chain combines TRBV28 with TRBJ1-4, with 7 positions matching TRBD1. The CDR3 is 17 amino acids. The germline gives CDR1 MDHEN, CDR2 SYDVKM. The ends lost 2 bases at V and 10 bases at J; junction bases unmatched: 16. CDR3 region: CASSLDRDDYRGVKLFF. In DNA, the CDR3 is TGTGCCAGCAGTTTAGACAGGGACGATTATAGAGGTGTAAAACTGTTTTTT. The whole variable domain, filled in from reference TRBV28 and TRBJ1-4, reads DVKVTQSSRYLVKRTGEKVFLECVQDMDHENMFWYRQDPGLGLRLIYFSYDVKMKEKGDIPEGYSVSREKKERFSLILESASTNQTSMYLCASSLDRDDYRGVKLFFGSGTQLSVL.

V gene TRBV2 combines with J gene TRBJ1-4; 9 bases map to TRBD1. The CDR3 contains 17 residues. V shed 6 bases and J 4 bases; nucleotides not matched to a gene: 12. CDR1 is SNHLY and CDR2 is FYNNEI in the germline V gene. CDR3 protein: CASRPVPGQGFNEKLFF. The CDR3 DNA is TGTGCCAGCAGACCGGTCCCGGGACAGGGATTTAATGAAAAACTGTTTTTT.

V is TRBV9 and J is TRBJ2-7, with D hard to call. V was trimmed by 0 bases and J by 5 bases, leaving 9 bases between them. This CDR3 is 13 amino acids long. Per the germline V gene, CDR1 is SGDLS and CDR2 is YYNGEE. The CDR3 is CASSVDGDDEQYF. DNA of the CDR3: TGTGCCAGCAGCGTAGACGGAGACGACGAGCAGTACTTC.

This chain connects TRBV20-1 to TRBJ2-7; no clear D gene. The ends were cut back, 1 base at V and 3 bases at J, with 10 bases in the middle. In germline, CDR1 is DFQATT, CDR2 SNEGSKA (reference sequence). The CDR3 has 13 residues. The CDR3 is CSARGFENYEQYF. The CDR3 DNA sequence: TGCAGTGCTAGAGGATTCGAAAACTACGAGCAGTACTTC.

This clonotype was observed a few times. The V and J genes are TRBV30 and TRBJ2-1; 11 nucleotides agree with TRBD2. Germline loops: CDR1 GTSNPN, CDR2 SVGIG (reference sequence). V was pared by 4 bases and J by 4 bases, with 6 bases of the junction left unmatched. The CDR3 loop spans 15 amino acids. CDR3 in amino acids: CAWTRLAGSYNEQFF. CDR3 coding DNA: TGTGCCTGGACCCGACTAGCGGGGAGTTACAATGAGCAGTTCTTC.

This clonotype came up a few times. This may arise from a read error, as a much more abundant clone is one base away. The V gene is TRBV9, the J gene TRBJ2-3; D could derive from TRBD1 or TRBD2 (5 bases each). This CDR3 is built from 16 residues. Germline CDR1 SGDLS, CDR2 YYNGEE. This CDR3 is CAGSVVGTTSTDTQYF. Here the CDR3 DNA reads TGTGCCGGCAGCGTAGTCGGGACGACCTCAACAGATACGCAGTATTTT.

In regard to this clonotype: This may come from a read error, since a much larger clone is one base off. Here the CDR3 DNA reads TGTGCCAGCAGTTCAACCTACCGGGGACCCAACACTGAAGCTTTCTTT. Protein product: CASSSTYRGPNTEAFF. The chain links TRBV25-1 to TRBJ1-1; possible D gene TRBD1, 5 bases. Germline V gene lookup returns CDR1 MGHDK and CDR2 SYGVNS. CDR3 size: 16 residues. V dropped 5 bases and J dropped 2 bases, with 18 bases sitting between them.

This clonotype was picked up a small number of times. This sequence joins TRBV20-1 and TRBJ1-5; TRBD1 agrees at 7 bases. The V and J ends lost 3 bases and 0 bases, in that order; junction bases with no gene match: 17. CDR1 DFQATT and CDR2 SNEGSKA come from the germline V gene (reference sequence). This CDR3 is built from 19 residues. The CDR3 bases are TGCAGTGCTAGGCTCGTCCTAGGGGGCGAAGGATATAGCAATCAGCCCCAGCATTTT. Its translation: CSARLVLGGEGYSNQPQHF.

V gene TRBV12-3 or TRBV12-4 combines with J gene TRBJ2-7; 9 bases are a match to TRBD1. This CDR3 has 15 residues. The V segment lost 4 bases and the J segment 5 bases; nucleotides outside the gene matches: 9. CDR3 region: CASSSPDRGRNEQYF. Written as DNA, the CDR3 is TGTGCCAGCAGTTCCCCGGACAGGGGAAGAAACGAGCAGTACTTC.

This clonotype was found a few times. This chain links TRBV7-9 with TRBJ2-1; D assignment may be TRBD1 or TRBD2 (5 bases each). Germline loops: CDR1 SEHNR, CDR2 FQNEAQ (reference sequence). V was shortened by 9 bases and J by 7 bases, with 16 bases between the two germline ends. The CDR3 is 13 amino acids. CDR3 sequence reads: CASWGASRNEQFF. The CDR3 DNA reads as TGTGCCAGTTGGGGCGCTAGCCGAAATGAGCAGTTCTTC.

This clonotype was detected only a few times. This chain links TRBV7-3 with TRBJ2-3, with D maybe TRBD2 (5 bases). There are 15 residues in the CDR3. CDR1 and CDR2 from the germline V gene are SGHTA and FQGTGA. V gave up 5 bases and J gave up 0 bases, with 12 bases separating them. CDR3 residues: CASSPSGPSTDTQYF. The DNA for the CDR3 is TGTGCCAGCAGCCCGAGCGGACCTAGCACAGATACGCAGTATTTT.

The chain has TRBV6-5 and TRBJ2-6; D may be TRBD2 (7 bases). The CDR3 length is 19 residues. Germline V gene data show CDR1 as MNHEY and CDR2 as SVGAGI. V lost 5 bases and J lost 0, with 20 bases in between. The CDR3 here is CASSTEGGSVVSGANVLTF. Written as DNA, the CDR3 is TGTGCCAGCAGTACCGAGGGGGGGTCTGTTGTCTCTGGGGCCAACGTCCTGACTTTC.

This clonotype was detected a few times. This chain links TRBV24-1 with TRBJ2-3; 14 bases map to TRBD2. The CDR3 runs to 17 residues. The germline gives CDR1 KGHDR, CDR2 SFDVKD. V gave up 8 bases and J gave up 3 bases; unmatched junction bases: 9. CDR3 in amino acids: CATTFGLAGGPTDTQYF. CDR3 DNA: TGTGCCACCACTTTCGGACTAGCGGGGGGACCAACAGATACGCAGTATTTT.

The DNA for the CDR3 is TGTGCCAGCAGTTTAAGGGTCAGCACAGATACGCAGTATTTT. Its translation is CASSLRVSTDTQYF. The chain couples TRBV27 to TRBJ2-3; D not certain. Germline CDR1 MNHEY, CDR2 SMNVEV (reference sequence). This CDR3 contains 14 residues. Trimming shortened V by 2 bases and J by 0 bases, and 6 bases separated the two germline ends.

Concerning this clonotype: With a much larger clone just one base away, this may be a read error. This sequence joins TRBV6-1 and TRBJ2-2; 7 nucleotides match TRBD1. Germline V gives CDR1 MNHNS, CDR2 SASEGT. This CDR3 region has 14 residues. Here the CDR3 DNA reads TGTGCCAGCAGTGAGACAGGGATTACCGGGGAGATGTTTTTT. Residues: CASSETGITGEMFF.

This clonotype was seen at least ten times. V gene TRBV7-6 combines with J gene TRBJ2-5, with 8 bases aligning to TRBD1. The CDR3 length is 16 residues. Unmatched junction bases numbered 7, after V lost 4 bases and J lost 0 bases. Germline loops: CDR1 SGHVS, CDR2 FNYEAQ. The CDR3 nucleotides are TGTGCCAGCAGCTCCCCACAGGGGGTTTACCAAGAGACCCAGTACTTC. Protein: CASSSPQGVYQETQYF.